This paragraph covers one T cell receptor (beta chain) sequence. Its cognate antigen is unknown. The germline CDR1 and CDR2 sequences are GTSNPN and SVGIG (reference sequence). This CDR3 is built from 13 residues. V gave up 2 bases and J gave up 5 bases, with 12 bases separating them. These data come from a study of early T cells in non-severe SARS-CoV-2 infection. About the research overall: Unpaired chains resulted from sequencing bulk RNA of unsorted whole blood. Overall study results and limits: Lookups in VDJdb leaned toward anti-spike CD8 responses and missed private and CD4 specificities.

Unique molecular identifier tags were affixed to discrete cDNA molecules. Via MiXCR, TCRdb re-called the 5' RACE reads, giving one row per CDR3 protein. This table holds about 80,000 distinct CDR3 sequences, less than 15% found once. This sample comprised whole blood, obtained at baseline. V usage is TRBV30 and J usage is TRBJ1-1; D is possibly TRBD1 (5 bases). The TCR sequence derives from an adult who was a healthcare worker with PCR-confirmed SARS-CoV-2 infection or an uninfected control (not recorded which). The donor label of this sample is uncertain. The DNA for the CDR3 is TGTGCCTGGAGTCAACGCCGGGGGACTGAAGCTTTCTTT. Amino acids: CAWSQRRGTEAFF.